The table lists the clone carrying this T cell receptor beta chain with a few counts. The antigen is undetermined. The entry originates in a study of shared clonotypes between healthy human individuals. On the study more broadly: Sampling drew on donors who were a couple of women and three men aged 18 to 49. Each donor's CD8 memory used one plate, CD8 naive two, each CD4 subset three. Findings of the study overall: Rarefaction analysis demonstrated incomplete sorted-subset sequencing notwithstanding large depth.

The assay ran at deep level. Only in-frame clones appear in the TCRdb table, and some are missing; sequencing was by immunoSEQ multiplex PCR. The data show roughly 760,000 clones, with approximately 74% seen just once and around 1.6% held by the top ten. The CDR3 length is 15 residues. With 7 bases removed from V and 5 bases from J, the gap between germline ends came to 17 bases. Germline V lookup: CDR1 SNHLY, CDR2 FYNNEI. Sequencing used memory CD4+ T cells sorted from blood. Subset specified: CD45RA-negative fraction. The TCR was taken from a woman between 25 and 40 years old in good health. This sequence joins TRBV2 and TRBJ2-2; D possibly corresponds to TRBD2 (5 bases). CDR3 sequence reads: CASTGYTSGTGELFF. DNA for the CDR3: TGTGCCAGCACCGGCTACACCTCGGGGACCGGGGAGCTGTTTTTT.